Below are 2 T cell receptor beta chains sequenced from a single sample in a study of vaccination and CD4 T cells after COVID-19 (dated by TCRdb to between 2020 and 2023). In the paper's terms, the treatment or condition label means: approximately nine-day PBMC culture with coronavirus spike peptide pools or control peptides (ViraFEST assay). No cognate antigen is known for these TCRs. Library construction relied on PCR. Instrument on record: Illumina iSeq 100. At the Johns Hopkins FTIC core, DNA from the cultured CD4+ T cells underwent TCR sequencing with the Oncomine TCR Beta short-read assay. TCRdb cleaned the public reads at Q25 with fastp, built clones with MiXCR and kept in-frame beta chains. All rows with the same CDR3 protein become a single entry with the most common DNA and genes. Recorded for this sample are about 19,000 distinct CDR3 sequences; less than 60% of them occurred a single time. The top ten clones comprise about 2.7% of the sample.

The material sequenced was CD4+ T cells from blood, cultured in vitro, taken after SARS-CoV-2 vaccination. The source is a human donor who had recovered from COVID-19.

The chain has TRBV6-1 and TRBJ2-2; D remains ambiguous. CDR1 MNHNS and CDR2 SASEGT come from the germline V gene. The V gene lost 0 bases and the J gene lost 0 bases, with 11 bases spanning the gap. The CDR3 sequence is 17 residues long. This chain's CDR3 is CASSEAASAANTGELFF. CDR3 bases: TGTGCCAGCAGTGAAGCAGCCTCAGCAGCGAACACCGGGGAGCTGTTTTTT.

CDR3: CASSVGSPVGAGVMGETQYF. In nucleotides, the CDR3 is TGTGCCAGCAGCGTAGGGAGTCCAGTAGGGGCAGGGGTGATGGGAGAGACCCAGTACTTC. The rearrangement joins TRBV9 to TRBJ2-5; D may be TRBD1 (6 bases). V dropped 0 bases and J dropped 4 bases, with 28 bases sitting between them. Germline values: CDR1 SGDLS, CDR2 YYNGEE. The CDR3 has 20 residues.